This T cell receptor (beta chain) was captured by sequencing in a study of cytomegalovirus exposure and HLA in healthy donors. Findings of the study overall: Relative to equally common others, HLA-associated TCR beta chains showed greater clonal expansion in a later analysis. For most TCR beta V segments, an earlier analysis put the productive rate at about 87% or about 30% of the time. A list of more than 150 TCR beta chains associated with cytomegalovirus was given.

Of note for this clone: Its antigen is not known.

Each donor was nominally healthy when sampled (though unrecorded immune exposures were likely). Germline values: CDR1 SEHNR, CDR2 FQNEAQ (reference sequence). V was shortened by 10 bases and J by 2 bases, with 14 bases between the two germline ends. The CDR3 has 13 residues. With 60 Vbeta and 13 Jbeta primers, the PCR was carried out. Generated by immunoSEQ multiplex PCR, the TCRdb table keeps only in-frame clones and is missing some. This table holds about 120,000 clones, 74% found once. Material for sequencing was PBMCs. The receptor's source is a human donor in good health. The rearrangement uses TRBV7-9 and TRBJ1-1; D might be TRBD1 (5 bases). The CDR3 nucleotides read TGTGCCACTAAGGGGTTGGCTAACACTGAAGCTTTCTTT. Protein: CATKGLANTEAFF.